Described below is a single TCR beta chain sequence and its context. Taking its sample share into account, this clone is medium-sized (0.01 to 0.1%). It lacks a known antigen. No clone much larger than this one lies a single base away; base qualities are absent. This specimen belongs to a study of siplizumab effects on memory and regulatory T cells (dated by TCRdb to the late 2010s). Some background on the complete study: The study examined how the anti-CD2 antibody siplizumab affects alloreactive T-cell subsets in allogeneic mixed lymphocyte reactions built from human PBMCs. General conclusions and limits of the study: Because sequences below about 10^-5 frequency were poorly captured, only a minor fraction of alloreactive clones could be mapped to unstimulated subsets. Siplizumab significantly reduced the cumulative frequency of alloreactive sequences traceable to unstimulated CD4+ memory T cells. For roughly 80-96% of proliferating CD4+ or CD8+ clones, no naive or memory phenotype could be assigned. Greater diversity appeared to be present in unstimulated naive T cells than in memory T cells, and a substantial contribution to the alloresponse seemed to be made by naive cells. No functional confirmation was obtained for the suppressive function of proliferating Tregs from siplizumab cultures. In reactions with siplizumab, an average of about 75% of mappable alloreactive CD4+ clones were Treg-derived, compared with roughly 26% in control reactions.

Sorted unstimulated T cells and proliferating T cells recovered from mixed lymphocyte reactions were subjected to TCRbeta CDR3 sequencing. Fresh whole blood from over eight HLA-typed healthy donors served as the source for isolating PBMCs. The CDR3 holds 11 amino acids from the cysteine to the phenylalanine. Only CDR3 DNA remains: 33 bases, in frame from the first base. As encoded in the germline V gene, CDR1 is MNHEY while CDR2 is SVGAGI. V is cut by 4 bases and J by 5 bases, and the space between the germline ends is 5 bases. The library was produced with the immunoSEQ multiplex PCR assay. The deep sequencing platform assayed 90,000 to 100,000 TCR templates per sample. Genomic DNA extracted from sorted T cells was used for TCRbeta CDR3 sequencing. The paper's processing steps were these. Clonal analysis of TCRbeta CDR3 data was done in the R programming language. Alloreactive CD4+ and CD8+ clones were defined by comparing unstimulated samples with post-reaction CFSE-low samples. By matching sequences to the repertoires of sorted unstimulated Treg and non-Treg cells, each alloreactive CD4+ clone was assigned a regulatory or non-regulatory origin. The table comes from immuneACCESS by way of TCRdb, which keeps in-frame sequences with V and J called. Part of the clones is missing from these tables; in studies checked, under half for an unresolved V gene and the rest for unknown reasons. For V, J and clone size, that table is used; D and trimming come from the DNA. Here the sample has roughly 60,000 clones; more than 85% occur a single time. Less than 40% of the sample lies in the top ten.

The receptor's source is a human donor in good health. The sample comprised CD8+ T cells sorted from blood. This receptor chain uses TRBV6-5 and TRBJ1-1; the D gene is not confidently resolved. The sequence in DNA is TGTGCCAGCAGTTCGTGGACTGAAGCTTTCTTT. Its coded protein is CASSSWTEAFF.